This T cell receptor (beta chain) was sequenced in a study of blood T cell repertoires in COVID-19. In the study overall: The United States, Italy and Spain supplied acute and convalescent COVID-19 samples. Sample material is recorded as cDNA or gDNA derived from T cells, B-cell-depleted T cells, or PBMCs.

Remarks on this clone: The junction shows a germline mismatch at one end, possibly a read error.

The CDR3 sequence is 13 residues long. Per germline, CDR1 SSHAT and CDR2 FNYEAQ (reference sequence). Original methodology: Scientists estimated how many nucleated cells there were by amplifying reference gene primers. Libraries were prepared by immunoSEQ multiplex PCR; TCRdb keeps only in-frame clonotypes and omits some of them. The D gene and trimming were derived from the DNA, and the V and J assignments and clone size from that table. The table includes hundreds of thousands of clones, approximately 87% detected once. The receptor's source is a human donor in a cohort sampled during active COVID-19. J is TRBJ1-4 and V is TRBV7-7, with no clear D. The sample consisted of peripheral blood. In DNA form, the CDR3 reads TGTGCTAGCAGCTTAAACTTCGGTGAAAAACTGTTTTTT. This gives the protein CASSLNFGEKLFF.